This T cell receptor (beta chain) stems from a study of T cell responses to AZD1222 COVID-19 vaccine. Repertoires were generated with immunoSEQ multiplex PCR, while TCRdb's copy carries only in-frame clones and drops some. The sample has about 170,000 clones, about 92% seen once; the top ten hold approximately 4%. The starting material was peripheral blood, obtained on day 0 of AZD1222 vaccination. The sequence was collected from an adult in good health.

The CDR3 sequence is CASSPITLDTQYF. The DNA of the CDR3 is TGTGCCAGCAGCCCGATTACCCTGGATACGCAGTATTTT. The chain joins TRBV4-2 to TRBJ2-3, with D uncertain. The germline gives CDR1 LGHNA, CDR2 YNFKEQ. With 4 bases removed from V and 6 bases from J, the gap between germline ends came to 11 bases. CDR3 length equals 13 residues.